This TCR beta chain was recorded in a study of cytomegalovirus exposure and HLA in healthy donors. The method was immunoSEQ multiplex PCR; TCRdb's version includes in-frame clones alone and lacks a portion of them. The sample holds under 200,000 clones, 80% to 90% seen once. Details on this clone: Its specificity is unknown.

Study-level points and caveats: Within the 100 to 150 validation repertoires, first-cohort TCR clusters tended to co-occur, according to a later analysis. Cytomegalovirus association was assigned to approximately 160 TCR beta chains.

The V gene end was trimmed by 6 bases and the J gene end by 7 bases; junction bases not matched to a gene: 11. This CDR3 contains 14 residues. The germline V gene encodes CDR1 SQVTM and CDR2 ANQGSEA. The V gene is TRBV29-1, the J gene TRBJ2-1, with TRBD1 identical over 8 bases. This TCR was sampled from a woman between 25 and 40 years old in good health and CMV-seronegative. Sequencing used PBMCs. The CDR3 is CSVLDRGVRNEQFF. As DNA, the CDR3 is TGCAGCGTCCTCGACAGGGGAGTTAGGAATGAGCAGTTCTTC.